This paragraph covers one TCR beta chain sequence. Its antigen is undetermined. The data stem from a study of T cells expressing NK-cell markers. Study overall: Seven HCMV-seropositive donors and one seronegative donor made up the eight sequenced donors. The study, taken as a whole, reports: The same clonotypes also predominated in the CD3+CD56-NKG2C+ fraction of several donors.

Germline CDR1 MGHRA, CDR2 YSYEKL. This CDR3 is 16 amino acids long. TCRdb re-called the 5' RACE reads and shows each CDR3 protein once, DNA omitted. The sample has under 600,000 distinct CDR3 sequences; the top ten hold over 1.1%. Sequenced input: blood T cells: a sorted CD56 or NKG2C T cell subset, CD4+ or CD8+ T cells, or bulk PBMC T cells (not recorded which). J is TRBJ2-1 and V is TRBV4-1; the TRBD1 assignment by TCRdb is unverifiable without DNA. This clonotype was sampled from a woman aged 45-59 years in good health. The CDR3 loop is CASSHPGARVDNEQFF.